The 26 T cell receptor beta chains below all came from one sample that was sequenced in a study of blood T cell repertoires in COVID-19. Clones were sequenced by immunoSEQ multiplex PCR, and TCRdb holds only the in-frame ones, with some missing. Of approximately 250,000 clones in the sample, 85% to 90% were seen once. Sequencing was done on a sample of peripheral blood. Receptors were obtained from a man aged 18 to 30 with active or convalescent COVID-19.

This chain links TRBV5-1 with TRBJ1-6; no firm D call. The germline gives CDR1 SGHRS, CDR2 YFSETQ. The CDR3 runs to 12 residues. Trimming removed 3 bases at V and 8 bases at J, with 6 bases between. The CDR3 region has the DNA TGCGCCAGCAGCTCAGGCGATTCACCCCTCCACTTT. It codes for CASSSGDSPLHF.

The rearrangement links TRBV19 to TRBJ1-5; D not certain. The CDR3 consists of 15 residues. Per the germline V gene, CDR1 is LNHDA and CDR2 is SQIVND (reference sequence). The ends were cut back, 6 bases at V and 0 bases at J, with 12 bases in the middle. In nucleotides, the CDR3 is TGTGCCAGTAGGACGACGGGGAATAGCAATCAGCCCCAGCATTTT. Translating gives CASRTTGNSNQPQHF.

Only a few counts were recorded for this clone. The rearrangement uses TRBV5-1 and TRBJ1-4; 8 nucleotides match TRBD1. J gave up 6 bases and V 3 bases, and 10 bases lay outside the gene matches. Germline V gene sequence: CDR1 SGHRS, CDR2 YFSETQ. This CDR3 has 16 amino acids. The CDR3 loop reads CASSWGLTGVYEKLFF. In nucleotides, the CDR3 is TGCGCCAGCAGCTGGGGGCTGACAGGGGTTTATGAAAAACTGTTTTTT. The entire variable domain, with the rest obtained from reference TRBV5-1 and TRBJ1-4, is as follows: KAGVTQTPRYLIKTRGQQVTLSCSPISGHRSVSWYQQTPGQGLQFLFEYFSETQRNKGNFPGRFSGRQFSNSRSEMNVSTLELGDSALYLCASSWGLTGVYEKLFFGSGTQLSVL.

The rearrangement uses TRBV5-1 and TRBJ1-3; D call uncertain. The CDR3 is 13 amino acids. Germline assignment: CDR1 SGHRS and CDR2 YFSETQ. The ends were cut back, 5 bases at V and 2 bases at J, with 8 bases in the middle. For the CDR3, the DNA is TGCGCCAGCAGGGGAGGGCCTGGAAACACCATATATTTT. Its protein product is CASRGGPGNTIYF.

The V call is TRBV15, the J call TRBJ1-3; no definite D call. Trimming removed 3 bases from V and 4 bases from J, with 16 bases in between. Germline CDR1 is LNHNV and CDR2 is YYDKDF (reference sequence). The CDR3 length is 16 residues. In nucleotides, the CDR3 is TGTGCCACCAGCAGGCAAAAAAGCCTAAAGGGAAACACCATATATTTT. It yields the protein CATSRQKSLKGNTIYF.

The chain couples TRBV5-5 to TRBJ2-2, with D possibly being TRBD1 (5 bases). Germline CDR1 SGHKS, CDR2 YYEKEE (reference sequence). The CDR3 sequence is 14 residues long. Trimming cost V 5 bases and J 7 bases, with 15 bases left between them. For the CDR3, the DNA is TGTGCCAGCAGGTTCAGGGCCCTTGGCGGGGAGCTGTTTTTT. Its protein is CASRFRALGGELFF. The full variable domain, with the rest looked up from reference TRBV5-5 and TRBJ2-2, is DAGVTQSPTHLIKTRGQQVTLRCSPISGHKSVSWYQQVLGQGPQFIFQYYEKEERGRGNFPDRFSARQFPNYSSELNVNALLLGDSALYLCASRFRALGGELFFGEGSRLTVL.

The chain employs TRBV30 and TRBJ2-7; tentatively, D is TRBD2 (5 bases). This CDR3 is built from 12 residues. V was shortened by 5 bases and J by 2 bases, with 10 bases between the two germline ends. Germline CDR1 GTSNPN, CDR2 SVGIG (reference sequence). In DNA form, the CDR3 reads TGTGCCTGGTCGCGGGTTACCTACGAGCAGTACTTC. It translates to CAWSRVTYEQYF.

This clone was counted at least ten times. The chain employs TRBV30 and TRBJ2-7; 11 bases map to TRBD2. Germline loops: CDR1 GTSNPN, CDR2 SVGIG (reference sequence). The V gene end was trimmed by 3 bases and the J gene end by 3 bases; junction bases not matched to a gene: 10. This CDR3 is 16 amino acids long. CDR3 sequence: CAWRLAGASGLYEQYF. The CDR3 coding sequence is TGTGCCTGGAGACTAGCGGGAGCCTCCGGACTCTACGAGCAGTACTTC.

In its sample, this clone was seen once. The rearrangement uses TRBV2 and TRBJ1-2; D might be TRBD1 (5 bases). The CDR3 is 12 amino acids. Per the germline V gene, CDR1 is SNHLY and CDR2 is FYNNEI. Trimming left V 7 bases short and J 8 bases short, with 14 bases between. The CDR3 region has the DNA TGTGCCAGCACCCTTGGGAGGGACGGCTACACCTTC. Protein sequence: CASTLGRDGYTF.

The chain links TRBV19 to TRBJ1-6, with 7 bases aligning to TRBD1. Per germline, CDR1 LNHDA and CDR2 SQIVND (reference sequence). The V segment lost 7 bases and the J segment 9 bases; nucleotides outside the gene matches: 9. The CDR3 totals 14 residues. The CDR3 DNA is TGTGCCAGTACCCGGGACAGTAGAATTTCACCCCTCCACTTT. Amino acids: CASTRDSRISPLHF. Variable domain in full (rest from reference TRBV19 and TRBJ1-6): DGGITQSPKYLFRKEGQNVTLSCEQNLNHDAMYWYRQDPGQGLRLIYYSQIVNDFQKGDIAEGYSVSREKKESFPLTVTSAQKNPTAFYLCASTRDSRISPLHFGNGTRLTVT.

The chain combines TRBV9 with TRBJ2-6; tentatively, D is TRBD2 (7 bases). Trimming left V 6 bases short and J 1 base short, with 20 bases between. Germline V CDR1 and CDR2: SGDLS, YYNGEE. The CDR3 is 18 residues long. CDR3 region: CASTSGEGGDSGANVLTF. Here the CDR3 DNA reads TGTGCCAGCACCAGCGGGGAAGGGGGGGATTCTGGGGCCAACGTCCTGACTTTC.

V and J are TRBV3-1 (or the pseudogene TRBV3-2) and TRBJ1-1; D gene uncertain. V lost 1 base and J lost 9, with 12 bases in between. This CDR3 is 13 amino acids long. In germline, CDR1 is LGHDT, CDR2 YNNKEL (reference sequence). Here the CDR3 reads CASSQGLDSQAFF. The CDR3 bases are TGTGCCAGCAGCCAAGGACTGGATTCGCAAGCTTTCTTT.

The CDR3: CASRGLGSNQPQHF. The CDR3 region has the DNA TGTGCCAGCAGGGGCCTTGGAAGCAATCAGCCCCAGCATTTT. This chain links TRBV6-5 with TRBJ1-5; unclear D gene. The CDR3 sequence is 14 residues long. V dropped 6 bases and J dropped 1 base, with 10 bases sitting between them. Germline lookup yields CDR1 MNHEY and CDR2 SVGAGI.

The chain employs TRBV2 and TRBJ1-4; the D gene is possibly TRBD1 (5 bases). V shed 6 bases and J shed 8 bases, with 10 bases lying between them. The CDR3 loop spans 12 amino acids. CDR1 and CDR2 from the germline V gene are SNHLY and FYNNEI. As DNA, the CDR3 is TGTGCCAGCAGGGCCGCAGGGGAAAAACTGTTTTTT. Translation: CASRAAGEKLFF.

The V gene is TRBV28, the J gene TRBJ2-7, with D possibly being TRBD2 (5 bases). Germline V gene sequence: CDR1 MDHEN, CDR2 SYDVKM. The CDR3 totals 13 residues. The V gene lost 7 bases and the J gene lost 3 bases, with 13 bases spanning the gap. CDR3 residues: CASNPGGFYEQYF. The CDR3 DNA reads TGTGCCAGCAACCCAGGAGGTTTCTACGAGCAGTACTTC.

J is TRBJ1-3 and V is TRBV6-1, with a tentative D call TRBD1 (6 bases). Germline loops: CDR1 MNHNS, CDR2 SASEGT. The germline V and J ends were trimmed by 3 bases and 8 bases, with 14 bases remaining between them. This CDR3 contains 14 residues. CDR3 sequence reads: CASSDRTGSYTIYF. CDR3 DNA: TGTGCCAGCAGTGACCGAACAGGGTCGTACACCATATATTTT.

This clone showed up just a few times. The V gene is TRBV10-3, the J gene TRBJ1-1, with 9 bases aligning to TRBD1. Trimming removed 3 bases from V and 8 bases from J; junction bases left unmatched: 13. The CDR3 sequence is 16 residues long. From germline, CDR1 is ENHRY and CDR2 SYGVKD. CDR3 amino acids: CAISDPGQGFVAEAFF. The CDR3 nucleotides read TGTGCCATCAGTGATCCGGGACAGGGCTTCGTGGCAGAAGCTTTCTTT.

This clone was counted once. The chain links TRBV29-1 to TRBJ1-2; 7 bases map to TRBD1. The length of the CDR3 is 12 residues. Germline V gene sequence: CDR1 SQVTM, CDR2 ANQGSEA. The J segment lost 5 bases and the V segment lost 5 bases, leaving 5 bases of the junction unmatched. The CDR3 is CSVPGTAYGYTF. The CDR3 coding sequence is TGCAGCGTTCCTGGGACAGCTTATGGCTACACCTTC.

The chain links TRBV11-3 to TRBJ2-7, with 10 bases that match TRBD2. This CDR3 is built from 15 residues. J lost 0 bases, V lost 1 base, and 0 bases had no gene match. CDR1 and CDR2 (germline): SGHNT, YENEEA. CDR3 DNA: TGTGCCAGCAGCTTAGGGACTAGCGGCTCCTACGAGCAGTACTTC. This translates into CASSLGTSGSYEQYF.

The chain uses TRBV6-5 and TRBJ1-5; D not certain. Germline lookup yields CDR1 MNHEY and CDR2 SVGAGI. The CDR3 consists of 13 residues. Trimming left V 0 bases short and J 6 bases short, with 6 bases between. The CDR3 region is CASSYSRAQPQHF. The CDR3, as DNA: TGTGCCAGCAGTTACTCGAGGGCTCAGCCCCAGCATTTT.

This clone was counted only a few times. The chain combines TRBV7-9 with TRBJ2-1; the match to TRBD2 covers 8 bases. This CDR3 region has 13 residues. J lost 4 bases, V lost 6 bases, and 2 bases had no gene match. Germline V gene data show CDR1 as SEHNR and CDR2 as FQNEAQ (reference sequence). DNA of the CDR3: TGTGCCAGCAGGCGGGAGGCATACAATGAGCAGTTCTTC. This gives the protein CASRREAYNEQFF.

This clone was seen only a few times. The chain recombines TRBV9 with TRBJ2-1; 10 nucleotides match TRBD2. The CDR3 totals 16 residues. Germline V lookup: CDR1 SGDLS, CDR2 YYNGEE. The junction had 8 bases not matched to a gene; V was cut back by 4 bases and J by 4 bases. In DNA form, the CDR3 reads TGTGCCAGCAGCCCTCCAGCGGGGGGGCCGTACAATGAGCAGTTCTTC. It encodes CASSPPAGGPYNEQFF.

This clone was seen a few times. The chain uses TRBV6-6 and TRBJ1-1; tentatively, D is TRBD1 (6 bases). The CDR3 loop spans 14 amino acids. CDR1 MNHNY and CDR2 SVGAGI come from the germline V gene (reference sequence). V was pared by 6 bases and J by 4 bases, with 15 bases between. DNA for the CDR3: TGTGCCAGCAGCGACGGGGGGGCGGGCACTGAAGCTTTCTTT. As protein: CASSDGGAGTEAFF.

The chain combines TRBV9 with TRBJ1-6; TRBD1 might be the D (5 bases). The V gene's germline CDR1 is SGDLS and CDR2 YYNGEE. The CDR3 length is 15 residues. Trimming left V 3 bases short and J 0 bases short, with 7 bases between. This CDR3 is CASSEDSSYNSPLHF. CDR3 DNA sequence: TGTGCCAGCAGCGAAGACAGCTCCTATAATTCACCCCTCCACTTT.

The V and J genes are TRBV6-2 or TRBV6-3 and TRBJ2-5; TRBD2 aligns across 12 bases. Germline-derived CDR1 and CDR2 are MNHEY and SVGEGT. The CDR3 has 16 residues. After removal of 6 bases from V and 3 bases from J, the junction contained 8 bases not matched to a gene. The CDR3 spells CASSRGTSGWEETQYF. The CDR3 DNA follows: TGTGCCAGCAGCCGGGGGACTAGCGGGTGGGAAGAGACCCAGTACTTC.

The chain links TRBV28 to TRBJ1-2, with D possibly matching TRBD1 (5 bases). There are 12 residues in the CDR3. V was clipped by 10 bases and J by 8 bases, with 17 bases between them. From germline, CDR1 is MDHEN and CDR2 SYDVKM. The CDR3 sequence is CATIGGSVGYTF. The DNA of the CDR3 is TGTGCCACCATCGGGGGGTCCGTCGGCTACACCTTC.